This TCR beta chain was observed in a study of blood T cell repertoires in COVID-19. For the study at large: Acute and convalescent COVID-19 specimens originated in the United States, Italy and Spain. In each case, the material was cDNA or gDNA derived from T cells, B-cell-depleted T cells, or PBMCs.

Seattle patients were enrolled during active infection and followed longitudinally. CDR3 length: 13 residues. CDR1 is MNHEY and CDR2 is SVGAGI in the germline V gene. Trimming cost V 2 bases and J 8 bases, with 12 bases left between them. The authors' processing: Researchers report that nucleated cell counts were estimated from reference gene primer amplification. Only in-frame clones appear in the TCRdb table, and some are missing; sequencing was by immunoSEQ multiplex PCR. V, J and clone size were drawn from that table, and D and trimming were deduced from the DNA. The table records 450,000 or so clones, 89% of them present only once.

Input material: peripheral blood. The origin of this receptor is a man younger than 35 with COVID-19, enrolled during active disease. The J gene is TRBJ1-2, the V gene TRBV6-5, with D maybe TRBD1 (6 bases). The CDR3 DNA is TGTGCCAGCAGTTACACTACAGGGAACGGCTACACCTTC. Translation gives CASSYTTGNGYTF.